This T cell receptor (beta chain) emerged from a study of blood T cell repertoires in COVID-19. Looking at the study overall: The United States, Italy and Spain provided the acute and convalescent COVID-19 samples.

The CDR3 runs 16 residues. V dropped 6 bases and J dropped 7 bases, with 25 bases sitting between them. Per the germline V gene, CDR1 is MNHEY and CDR2 is SMNVEV (reference sequence). TCRdb keeps only in-frame clones here, not all; method: immunoSEQ multiplex PCR. Here the sample spans around 200,000 clones, roughly nine tenths being singletons. It was during active infection that Seattle patients were enrolled and then longitudinally followed. This sequence was found in a woman in her fifties or sixties with COVID-19, enrolled during active disease. Sequenced input: peripheral blood. V and J are TRBV27 and TRBJ2-7; TRBD2 is a possible D gene (7 bases). CDR3 coding DNA: TGTGCCAGCAGGCCTACTGGGGGGGGGCTTCTTGGGGAGCAGTACTTC. This gives the protein CASRPTGGGLLGEQYF.